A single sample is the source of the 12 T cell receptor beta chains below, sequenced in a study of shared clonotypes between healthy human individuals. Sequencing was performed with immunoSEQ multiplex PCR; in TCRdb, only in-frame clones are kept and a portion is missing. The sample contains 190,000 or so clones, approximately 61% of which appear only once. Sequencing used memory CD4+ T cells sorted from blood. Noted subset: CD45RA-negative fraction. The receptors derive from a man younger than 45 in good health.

This CDR3 reads CASSLWGQRRYGYTF. The DNA for the CDR3 is TGTGCCAGCAGTTTATGGGGTCAGCGACGCTATGGCTACACCTTC. This chain links TRBV28 with TRBJ1-2; D remains unclear. Trimming pared 0 bases from V and 4 bases from J, leaving 12 bases between. CDR1 is MDHEN and CDR2 is SYDVKM in the germline V gene. CDR3 length: 15 amino acids.

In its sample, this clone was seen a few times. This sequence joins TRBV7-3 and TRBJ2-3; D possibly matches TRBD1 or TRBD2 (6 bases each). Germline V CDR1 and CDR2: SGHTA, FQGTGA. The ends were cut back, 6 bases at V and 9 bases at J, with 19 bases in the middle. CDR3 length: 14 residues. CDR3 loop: CASRRTGGGDTQYF. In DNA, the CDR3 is TGTGCCAGCAGACGTACCGGGGGCGGAGACACGCAGTATTTT.

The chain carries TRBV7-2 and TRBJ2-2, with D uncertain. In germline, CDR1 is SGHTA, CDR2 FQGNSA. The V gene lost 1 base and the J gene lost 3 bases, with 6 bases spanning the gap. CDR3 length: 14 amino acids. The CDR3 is CASSLGVDTGELFF. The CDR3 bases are TGTGCCAGCAGCTTAGGTGTCGACACCGGGGAGCTGTTTTTT.

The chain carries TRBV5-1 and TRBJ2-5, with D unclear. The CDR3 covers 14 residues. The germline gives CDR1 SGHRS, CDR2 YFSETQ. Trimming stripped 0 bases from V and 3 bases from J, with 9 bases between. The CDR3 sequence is CASSLDSMKETQYF. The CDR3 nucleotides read TGCGCCAGCAGCTTGGACAGTATGAAAGAGACCCAGTACTTC.

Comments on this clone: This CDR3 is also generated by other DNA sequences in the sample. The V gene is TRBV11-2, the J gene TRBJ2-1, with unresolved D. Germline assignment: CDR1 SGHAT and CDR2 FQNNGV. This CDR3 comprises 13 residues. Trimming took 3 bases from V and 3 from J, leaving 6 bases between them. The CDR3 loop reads CASSLGSYNEQFF. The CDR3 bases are TGTGCCAGCAGCTTGGGCAGCTACAATGAGCAGTTCTTC.

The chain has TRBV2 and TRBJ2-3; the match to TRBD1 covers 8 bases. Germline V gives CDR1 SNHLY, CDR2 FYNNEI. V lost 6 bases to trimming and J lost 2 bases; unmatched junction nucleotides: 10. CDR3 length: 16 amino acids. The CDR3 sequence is CASSKDRAGNTDTQYF. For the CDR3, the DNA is TGTGCCAGCAGCAAGGACAGGGCTGGAAACACAGATACGCAGTATTTT. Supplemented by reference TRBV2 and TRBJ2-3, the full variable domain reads EPEVTQTPSHQVTQMGQEVILRCVPISNHLYFYWYRQILGQKVEFLVSFYNNEISEKSEIFDDQFSVERPDGSNFTLKIRSTKLEDSAMYFCASSKDRAGNTDTQYFGPGTRLTVL.

The CDR3 sequence: CASSRDSSYNEQFF. The CDR3 DNA is TGTGCCAGCAGCAGGGACAGCTCCTACAATGAGCAGTTCTTC. The chain recombines TRBV2 with TRBJ2-1; TRBD1 matches 7 bases. The CDR3 contains 14 residues. The germline V gene has CDR1 SNHLY and CDR2 FYNNEI. Germline trimming cut 6 bases from V and 0 bases from J; bases unmatched to any gene: 2.

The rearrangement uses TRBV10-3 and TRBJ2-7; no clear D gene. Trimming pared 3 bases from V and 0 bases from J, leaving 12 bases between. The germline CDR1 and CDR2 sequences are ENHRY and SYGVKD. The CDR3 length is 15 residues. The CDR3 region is CAISDGRGYSYEQYF. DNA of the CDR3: TGTGCCATCAGTGATGGACGCGGTTACTCCTACGAGCAGTACTTC.

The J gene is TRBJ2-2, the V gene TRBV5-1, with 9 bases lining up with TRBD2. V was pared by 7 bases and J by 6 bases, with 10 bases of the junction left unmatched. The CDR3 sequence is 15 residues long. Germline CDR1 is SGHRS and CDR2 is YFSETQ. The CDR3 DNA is TGCGCCAGCGACCCGGGACTAGCTATCCCCGGGGAGCTGTTTTTT. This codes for CASDPGLAIPGELFF.

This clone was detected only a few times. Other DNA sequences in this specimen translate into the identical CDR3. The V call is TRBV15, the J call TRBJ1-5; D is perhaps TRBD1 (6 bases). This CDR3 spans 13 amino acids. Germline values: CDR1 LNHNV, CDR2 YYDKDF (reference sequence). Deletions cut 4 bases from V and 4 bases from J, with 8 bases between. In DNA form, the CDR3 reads TGTGCCACCAGCACCCAGGGGAATCAGCCCCAGCATTTT. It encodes CATSTQGNQPQHF.

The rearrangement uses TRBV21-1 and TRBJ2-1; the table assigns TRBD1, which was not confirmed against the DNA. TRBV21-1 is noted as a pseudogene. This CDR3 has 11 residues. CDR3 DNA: TGTGCCAGCAGGGGGGCTCGTGGGCAGTTCTTC. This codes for CASRGARGQFF.

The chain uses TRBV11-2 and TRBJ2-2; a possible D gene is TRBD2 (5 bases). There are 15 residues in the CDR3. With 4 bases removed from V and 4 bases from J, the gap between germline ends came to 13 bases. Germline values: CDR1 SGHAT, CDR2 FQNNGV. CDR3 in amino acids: CASSSGRDSTGELFF. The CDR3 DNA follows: TGTGCCAGCAGCTCAGGCCGGGATAGCACCGGGGAGCTGTTTTTT.